Below, 24 T cell receptor beta chains from the same sample are listed, as sequenced in a study of a mutant IDH1 vaccine in newly diagnosed glioma. No cognate antigen is known for these TCRs. The method was immunoSEQ multiplex PCR; TCRdb's version includes in-frame clones alone and lacks a portion of them. The table has roughly 120,000 clones, approximately 87% seen once. Regarding time point: week 11, during vaccination. What each vaccine dose contained was 300 ug of mutant IDH1 20-mer peptide, accompanied by topical imiquimod. The specimen was PBMCs, collected from a glioma patient whose treatment included an IDH1 peptide vaccine. These receptor sequences come from a woman in her forties or fifties with glioma.

The V gene is TRBV11-2, the J gene TRBJ1-2, with D unresolved. Per the germline V gene, CDR1 is SGHAT and CDR2 is FQNNGV. V was clipped by 0 bases and J by 0 bases, with 14 bases between them. The CDR3 is made up of 17 amino acids. The CDR3 protein is CASSLDLTWGANYGYTF. Here the CDR3 DNA reads TGTGCCAGCAGCTTAGATCTAACATGGGGAGCTAACTATGGCTACACCTTC. Complete variable domain (other parts from reference TRBV11-2 and TRBJ1-2): EAGVAQSPRYKIIEKRQSVAFWCNPISGHATLYWYQQILGQGPKLLIQFQNNGVVDDSQLPKDRFSAERLKGVDSTLKIQPAKLEDSAVYLCASSLDLTWGANYGYTFGSGTRLTVV.

This rearrangement joins TRBV11-2 to TRBJ2-4; D is possibly TRBD2 (6 bases). The CDR3 runs 16 residues. V was clipped by 4 bases and J by 0 bases, with 13 bases between them. CDR1 is SGHAT, CDR2 FQNNGV, per germline. The CDR3 bases are TGTGCCAGCAGCTCCCAACCAGCGGGAGCCAAAAACATTCAGTACTTC. Protein product: CASSSQPAGAKNIQYF.

The rearrangement links TRBV5-5 to TRBJ1-4; TRBD1 matches 10 bases. The CDR3 totals 15 residues. Germline V gene sequence: CDR1 SGHKS, CDR2 YYEKEE (reference sequence). With V trimmed by 4 bases and J by 7 bases, 7 bases remained unmatched. This chain's CDR3 is CASSSRGQGSEKLFF. The CDR3 bases are TGTGCCAGCAGCAGCCGGGGACAGGGGAGTGAAAAACTGTTTTTT.

The gene calls are TRBV5-6 and TRBJ1-1; D not certain. This CDR3 is 11 amino acids long. V lost 5 bases and J 4 bases, leaving 6 bases between the germline ends. Germline values: CDR1 SGHDT, CDR2 YYEEEE. CDR3 nucleotides: TGTGCCAGCAGTTGGGGCACTGAAGCTTTCTTT. Protein product: CASSWGTEAFF.

The gene calls are TRBV5-4 and TRBJ1-1; possible D gene TRBD1, 6 bases. This CDR3 has 13 residues. Germline V gene data show CDR1 as SGHNT and CDR2 as YYREEE (reference sequence). The V and J ends lost 7 bases and 1 base respectively, with 11 bases between them. CDR3 region: CASLQGSNTEAFF. In DNA form, the CDR3 reads TGTGCCAGCTTGCAGGGGTCGAACACTGAAGCTTTCTTT.

CDR3: CASSSDLGAGGGETQYF. In nucleotides, the CDR3 is TGCGCCAGCAGCTCGGACCTGGGGGCGGGAGGAGGTGAGACCCAGTACTTC. V and J are TRBV5-1 and TRBJ2-5; 8 positions match TRBD2. Trimming cost V 3 bases and J 5 bases; bases outside gene matches: 15. The CDR3 loop spans 17 amino acids. CDR1 and CDR2 (germline): SGHRS, YFSETQ.

This chain uses TRBV18 with TRBJ1-5; D not resolved. Trimming left V 2 bases short and J 6 bases short, with 14 bases between. The germline V gene has CDR1 KGHSH and CDR2 LQKENI. This CDR3 has 15 residues. CDR3 sequence: CASSPFEAGGQPQHF. CDR3 DNA sequence: TGTGCCAGCTCACCATTCGAGGCAGGAGGTCAGCCCCAGCATTTT.

The rearrangement links TRBV28 to TRBJ2-4; perhaps TRBD2 as D (6 bases). CDR3 length equals 18 residues. V lost 1 base and J 0 bases, leaving 16 bases between the germline ends. From germline, CDR1 is MDHEN and CDR2 SYDVKM. CDR3 bases: TGTGCCAGCAGTTTATCCTCTTCTAGCGATCAAGCCAAAAACATTCAGTACTTC. Its protein product is CASSLSSSSDQAKNIQYF.

V is TRBV6-1 and J is TRBJ1-5; D remains unclear. CDR1 and CDR2 from the germline V gene are MNHNS and SASEGT. With 2 bases removed from V and 3 bases from J, the gap between germline ends came to 11 bases. The CDR3 totals 15 residues. CDR3: CASSEPGRINQPQHF. The DNA for the CDR3 is TGTGCCAGCAGTGAACCGGGCAGGATCAATCAGCCCCAGCATTTT.

The rearrangement links TRBV30 to TRBJ1-2; 8 nucleotides line up with TRBD1. The CDR3 extends over 14 amino acids. The germline V gene has CDR1 GTSNPN and CDR2 SVGIG (reference sequence). V trimming: 5 bases; J trimming: 7 bases; junction bases outside the gene matches: 12. In DNA, the CDR3 is TGTGCCTGGTTACGAGCGGACAGGGCGTTTGGCTACACCTTC. Translated, it gives CAWLRADRAFGYTF. The whole variable domain, filled in from reference TRBV30 and TRBJ1-2, reads SQTIHQWPATLVQPVGSPLSLECTVEGTSNPNLYWYRQAAGRGLQLLFYSVGIGQISSEVPQNLSASRPQDRQFILSSKKLLLSDSGFYLCAWLRADRAFGYTFGSGTRLTVV.

Concerning this clone itself: The germline gene is not matched at one end of the junction; a read error may be the cause. This sequence joins TRBV10-3 and TRBJ1-5; D is ambiguous. Germline-derived CDR1 and CDR2 are ENHRY and SYGVKD. CDR3 length: 12 amino acids. The CDR3 nucleotides read TGTGCCAGCAGTCAGGGCAATCAGCCCCAGCATTTT. It specifies CASSQGNQPQHF.

The chain links TRBV6-6 to TRBJ1-1; D gene ambiguous. This CDR3 comprises 12 residues. The V end was cut by 2 bases, the J end by 5 bases, with 6 bases between. Germline V gives CDR1 MNHNY, CDR2 SVGAGI (reference sequence). CDR3 in amino acids: CASSYSRTEAFF. The CDR3 DNA follows: TGTGCCAGCAGTTACAGCCGGACTGAAGCTTTCTTT.

For the CDR3, the DNA is TGTGCCAGCAGCTCCACCGGGACAATGAACACTGAAGCTTTCTTT. It codes for CASSSTGTMNTEAFF. The chain carries TRBV7-8 and TRBJ1-1; possibly TRBD1 for D (6 bases). This CDR3 is built from 15 residues. Germline V gives CDR1 SGHVS, CDR2 FQNEAQ. Trimming removed 4 bases at V and 0 bases at J, with 12 bases between.

A few counts support this clone. The chain uses TRBV29-1 and TRBJ2-5, with 10 bases lining up with TRBD1. Trimming at V came to 1 base and at J to 5 bases, leaving 13 bases not matched to a gene. The CDR3 loop spans 17 amino acids. In germline, CDR1 is SQVTM, CDR2 ANQGSEA. This chain's CDR3 is CSVEGAPGQGLAETQYF. The DNA for the CDR3 is TGCAGCGTTGAAGGGGCCCCGGGACAGGGGCTGGCGGAGACCCAGTACTTC.

The gene calls are TRBV7-9 and TRBJ2-2; possibly TRBD2 for D (5 bases). Germline V CDR1 and CDR2: SEHNR, FQNEAQ (reference sequence). There are 13 residues in the CDR3. Trimming removed 5 bases from V and 5 bases from J, with 9 bases in between. This CDR3 is CASSRGRTGELFF. The CDR3 region has the DNA TGTGCCAGCAGCCGGGGTCGGACCGGGGAGCTGTTTTTT. Variable domain in full (rest from reference TRBV7-9 and TRBJ2-2): DTGVSQNPRHKITKRGQNVTFRCDPISEHNRLYWYRQTLGQGPEFLTYFQNEAQLEKSRLLSDRFSAERPKGSFSTLEIQRTEQGDSAMYLCASSRGRTGELFFGEGSRLTVL.

The chain combines TRBV28 with TRBJ1-5; D not certain. The CDR3 is made up of 13 amino acids. In germline, CDR1 is MDHEN, CDR2 SYDVKM. V dropped 2 bases and J dropped 6 bases, with 8 bases sitting between them. CDR3 protein: CASSLDGTQPQHF. The CDR3 DNA reads TGTGCCAGCAGTTTAGACGGAACTCAGCCCCAGCATTTT. Drawing the rest from reference TRBV28 and TRBJ1-5, the complete variable domain is DVKVTQSSRYLVKRTGEKVFLECVQDMDHENMFWYRQDPGLGLRLIYFSYDVKMKEKGDIPEGYSVSREKKERFSLILESASTNQTSMYLCASSLDGTQPQHFGDGTRLSIL.

The sample holds one count of this clone. The V call is TRBV19, the J call TRBJ1-5, with D uncertain. Germline CDR1 and CDR2: LNHDA and SQIVND (reference sequence). V lost 3 bases, J lost 0 bases, and 9 bases lay in between. This CDR3 has 15 residues. CDR3 region: CASSIRGNSNQPQHF. In DNA form, the CDR3 reads TGTGCCAGTAGTATCAGAGGGAATAGCAATCAGCCCCAGCATTTT.

The chain is built from TRBV11-1 and TRBJ1-1; 9 bases fit TRBD1. The germline gives CDR1 SGHAT, CDR2 FQDESV (reference sequence). This CDR3 has 15 amino acids. Unmatched junction bases numbered 5, after V lost 1 base and J lost 5 bases. As DNA, the CDR3 is TGTGCCAGCAGCTTAGGTACAGGGGGCAGGACTGAAGCTTTCTTT. It is translated as CASSLGTGGRTEAFF.

A single count supports this clone. V gene TRBV11-2 combines with J gene TRBJ2-3; 14 bases agree with TRBD2. Per the germline V gene, CDR1 is SGHAT and CDR2 is FQNNGV. The CDR3 covers 18 residues. V trimming: 5 bases; J trimming: 5 bases; junction bases outside the gene matches: 12. In DNA form, the CDR3 reads TGTGCCAGCAGCCCAAAGACTAGCGGGAGGGCCGGGGAAGATACGCAGTATTTT. It encodes CASSPKTSGRAGEDTQYF.

V usage is TRBV27 and J usage is TRBJ2-7; D is unclear. Germline V gene sequence: CDR1 MNHEY, CDR2 SMNVEV (reference sequence). The CDR3 covers 13 residues. Trimming took off 3 bases at V and 4 bases at J, with 10 bases between the two ends. Here the CDR3 reads CASSFSPRYEQYF. Written as DNA, the CDR3 is TGTGCCAGCAGTTTTAGCCCCCGTTACGAGCAGTACTTC.

This chain joins TRBV2 and TRBJ2-6; D might be TRBD1 (6 bases). CDR1 and CDR2 (germline): SNHLY, FYNNEI. There are 16 residues in the CDR3. Trimming cost V 4 bases and J 4 bases, with 14 bases left between them. The CDR3 nucleotides are TGTGCCAGCAGTGCCGCAACAGGGTACGGGGCCAACGTCCTGACTTTC. It is translated as CASSAATGYGANVLTF.

This clone has more than one count but fewer than ten. The chain links TRBV9 to TRBJ1-1; 8 bases map to TRBD1. Germline CDR1 is SGDLS and CDR2 is YYNGEE. The CDR3 length is 15 residues. Trimming at V came to 2 bases and at J to 0 bases, leaving 3 bases not matched to a gene. CDR3 loop: CASSVGQGLNTEAFF. The CDR3 nucleotides are TGTGCCAGCAGCGTCGGACAGGGACTGAACACTGAAGCTTTCTTT. Looking up the rest from reference TRBV9 and TRBJ1-1 gives the full variable domain: DSGVTQTPKHLITATGQRVTLRCSPRSGDLSVYWYQQSLDQGLQFLIQYYNGEERAKGNILERFSAQQFPDLHSELNLSSLELGDSALYFCASSVGQGLNTEAFFGQGTRLTVV.

This rearrangement joins TRBV28 to TRBJ2-5; perhaps D is TRBD1 or TRBD2 (5 bases each). V shed 8 bases and J shed 4 bases, with 11 bases lying between them. Germline V lookup: CDR1 MDHEN, CDR2 SYDVKM. The CDR3 contains 12 residues. In nucleotides, the CDR3 is TGTGCCAGCGGGGGAAGGCGAGAGACCCAGTACTTC. This encodes CASGGRRETQYF.

The chain joins TRBV10-3 to TRBJ1-1, with D possibly TRBD1 on 6 matching bases. This CDR3 contains 14 residues. Germline CDR1 reads ENHRY; CDR2 reads SYGVKD. The V and J ends lost 6 bases and 0 bases respectively, with 11 bases between them. The CDR3 nucleotides are TGTGCCATCAGACAGCAGGGGATGAACACTGAAGCTTTCTTT. This encodes CAIRQQGMNTEAFF.